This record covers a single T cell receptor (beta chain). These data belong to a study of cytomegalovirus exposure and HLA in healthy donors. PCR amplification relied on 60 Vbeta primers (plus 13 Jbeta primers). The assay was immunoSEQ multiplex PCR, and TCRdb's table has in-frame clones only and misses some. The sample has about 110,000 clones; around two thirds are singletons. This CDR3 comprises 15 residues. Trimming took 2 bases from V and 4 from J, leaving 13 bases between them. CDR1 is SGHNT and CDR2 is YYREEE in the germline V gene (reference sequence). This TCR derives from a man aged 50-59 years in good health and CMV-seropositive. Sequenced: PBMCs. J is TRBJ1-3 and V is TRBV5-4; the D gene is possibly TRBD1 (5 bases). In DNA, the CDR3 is TGTGCCAGCAGCTTTCAGGGTTCTTCCGGAAACACCATATATTTT. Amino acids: CASSFQGSSGNTIYF.